A single sample is the source of the 17 T cell receptor beta chains below, sequenced in a study of T cell repertoires in cytomegalovirus infection. Their antigens remain unidentified. TCRdb re-called the reads with MiXCR, one entry per CDR3 protein. The repertoire holds 110,000 to 150,000 distinct CDR3 sequences, around 30% seen once, with about 56% in the top ten. The sequencing here drew on CD8+ T cells from cultured PBMCs, taken from culture after CMV antigen stimulation. Every receptor here comes from a human donor in good health (CMV status not recorded). Some clones in this sample may be carry-over from other donors' samples.

This chain links TRBV7-4 with TRBJ2-1; no reliable D call. This CDR3 is built from 12 residues. Trimming took 5 bases from V and 9 from J, leaving 11 bases between them. Per the germline V gene, CDR1 is SGHVT and CDR2 is SQSDAQ. The CDR3 DNA reads TGTGCCAGCAGCAATAGACTGGGTGAGCAGTTCTTC. Translation: CASSNRLGEQFF.

The chain is built from TRBV29-1 and TRBJ1-1; D may be TRBD1 (6 bases). Trimming pared 6 bases from V and 7 bases from J, leaving 12 bases between. CDR3 length: 11 residues. CDR1 is SQVTM, CDR2 ANQGSEA, per germline. The CDR3 nucleotides are TGCAGCGTGTCCGGGACACTTGAAGCTTTCTTT. Amino acids: CSVSGTLEAFF.

This clonotype came up a few times. The J gene is TRBJ2-7, the V gene TRBV4-1; 10 nucleotides agree with TRBD2. In germline, CDR1 is MGHRA, CDR2 YSYEKL. Unmatched junction bases numbered 3, after V lost 1 base and J lost 3 bases. The CDR3 loop spans 15 amino acids. Here the CDR3 DNA reads TGCGCCAGCAGCCAAGGAGCGGGGGGGAACTACGAGCAGTACTTC. This codes for CASSQGAGGNYEQYF.

The chain carries TRBV18 and TRBJ2-7; the D gene is possibly TRBD1 (5 bases). CDR1 is KGHSH, CDR2 LQKENI, per germline. The CDR3 runs 15 residues. Trimming took 9 bases from V and 4 from J, leaving 22 bases between them. CDR3 in amino acids: CASRDEASGNYEQYF. The DNA of the CDR3 is TGTGCCAGTCGAGATGAAGCCTCAGGGAATTACGAGCAGTACTTC.

The V call is TRBV7-9, the J call TRBJ1-1, with D possibly matching TRBD1 (6 bases). V lost 4 bases and J lost 4, with 13 bases in between. The CDR3 loop spans 14 amino acids. The V gene's germline CDR1 is SEHNR and CDR2 FQNEAQ (reference sequence). The CDR3 reads CASSSRGGATEAFF. The DNA for the CDR3 is TGTGCCAGCAGCTCCCGTGGGGGGGCCACTGAAGCTTTCTTT.

There are a few counts of this clonotype. The rearrangement uses TRBV12-3 or TRBV12-4 and TRBJ2-1; D uncertain. V was trimmed by 5 bases and J by 1 base, leaving 15 bases between them. This CDR3 spans 16 amino acids. The CDR3, as DNA: TGTGCCAGCAGTAATAGCAGTAACCTTTCCTACAATGAGCAGTTCTTC. Its protein product is CASSNSSNLSYNEQFF.

The chain links TRBV4-1 to TRBJ1-1, with D maybe TRBD1 (6 bases). The CDR3 is 14 amino acids. V was shortened by 3 bases and J by 1 base, with 9 bases between the two germline ends. Germline V gene lookup returns CDR1 MGHRA and CDR2 YSYEKL. The CDR3 protein is CASSHLRGNTEAFF. DNA for the CDR3: TGCGCCAGCAGCCACCTCAGGGGGAACACTGAAGCTTTCTTT.

This rearrangement joins TRBV12-3 or TRBV12-4 to TRBJ1-3; D gene unclear. This CDR3 comprises 13 residues. V dropped 4 bases and J dropped 0 bases, with 4 bases sitting between them. For the CDR3, the DNA is TGTGCCAGCAGTTCCACCTCTGGAAACACCATATATTTT. Its translation: CASSSTSGNTIYF.

In its sample, this clonotype was seen many times. The DNA of the CDR3 is TGTGCCAGCAGCTACCACGCGAGGGGGGTTACAGATACGCAGTATTTT. This sequence encodes CASSYHARGVTDTQYF. The chain couples TRBV7-2 to TRBJ2-3; D is perhaps TRBD1 or TRBD2 (6 bases each). The CDR3 consists of 16 residues. The germline V gene has CDR1 SGHTA and CDR2 FQGNSA. Trimming took off 4 bases at V and 3 bases at J, with 17 bases between the two ends.

This clonotype has just a few counts. The chain is built from TRBV7-9 and TRBJ2-1; 7 nucleotides line up with TRBD1. The length of the CDR3 is 14 residues. The trim removed 5 bases at V and 7 bases at J, leaving 8 bases unmatched. CDR1 is SEHNR and CDR2 is FQNEAQ in the germline V gene (reference sequence). The CDR3 here is CASSATGLGNEQFF. In nucleotides, the CDR3 is TGTGCCAGCAGCGCGACAGGGCTGGGGAATGAGCAGTTCTTC. Drawing the rest from reference TRBV7-9 and TRBJ2-1, the complete variable domain is DTGVSQNPRHKITKRGQNVTFRCDPISEHNRLYWYRQTLGQGPEFLTYFQNEAQLEKSRLLSDRFSAERPKGSFSTLEIQRTEQGDSAMYLCASSATGLGNEQFFGPGTRLTVL.

This clonotype was found once. The CDR3 sequence: CASSFPQGEAFF. The CDR3, as DNA: TGTGCCAGCAGTTTTCCTCAAGGGGAAGCTTTCTTT. The V and J genes are TRBV27 and TRBJ1-1; D not resolved. The CDR3 extends over 12 amino acids. Germline V gene lookup returns CDR1 MNHEY and CDR2 SMNVEV (reference sequence). Trimming removed 3 bases from V and 8 bases from J, with 10 bases in between.

This clonotype occurred a few times. The rearrangement uses TRBV5-4 and TRBJ2-2; D ambiguous. CDR1 and CDR2 (germline): SGHNT, YYREEE (reference sequence). Trimming stripped 4 bases from V and 5 bases from J, with 6 bases between. This CDR3 contains 12 residues. The CDR3 reads CASSGMTGELFF. CDR3 coding DNA: TGTGCCAGCAGCGGGATGACCGGGGAGCTGTTTTTT. Full variable domain (missing parts from reference TRBV5-4 and TRBJ2-2): ETGVTQSPTHLIKTRGQQVTLRCSSQSGHNTVSWYQQALGQGPQFIFQYYREEENGRGNFPPRFSGLQFPNYSSELNVNALELDDSALYLCASSGMTGELFFGEGSRLTVL.

This clonotype was seen at least ten times. V gene TRBV7-9 combines with J gene TRBJ1-2, with TRBD1 matching over 7 bases. The CDR3 extends over 19 amino acids. CDR1 SEHNR and CDR2 FQNEAQ come from the germline V gene (reference sequence). V lost 4 bases to trimming and J lost 1 base; unmatched junction nucleotides: 18. The CDR3 DNA follows: TGTGCCAGCAGCTCAGGGCCAAGGGGGCGAGACCCGAATAACTATGGCTACACCTTC. Residues: CASSSGPRGRDPNNYGYTF.

The gene calls are TRBV5-3 and TRBJ2-2; TRBD2 matches 7 bases. TRBV5-3 is known as an ORF, though its function is uncertain. The CDR3 extends over 16 amino acids. J was trimmed by 5 bases and V by 1 base; bases with no gene match: 8. CDR3 sequence reads: CARSLYSGAGTGELFF. CDR3 sequence (DNA): TGTGCCAGAAGCTTGTACAGCGGGGCCGGGACCGGGGAGCTGTTTTTT.

This clonotype was observed many times. The V call is TRBV12-5, the J call TRBJ1-4, with 7 bases aligning to TRBD1. The CDR3 loop spans 17 amino acids. J lost 11 bases, V lost 5 bases, and 20 bases had no gene match. Germline-derived CDR1 and CDR2 are LGHNT and FRNRAP. The CDR3 nucleotides read TGTGCTAGTGGTATAGACGACAGGGAAGAGCCCATCGGGAAACTGTTTTTT. Its translation: CASGIDDREEPIGKLFF.

This CDR3 reads CASSVAGNSYNEQFF. CDR3 bases: TGTGCCAGCAGCGTAGCTGGAAACTCCTACAATGAGCAGTTCTTC. The chain employs TRBV9 and TRBJ2-1; no definite D call. Germline-derived CDR1 and CDR2 are SGDLS and YYNGEE. Trimming stripped 0 bases from V and 0 bases from J, with 7 bases between. The CDR3 covers 15 residues.

The gene calls are TRBV2 and TRBJ2-1; D might be TRBD1 (5 bases). With 3 bases removed from V and 7 bases from J, the gap between germline ends came to 16 bases. There are 15 residues in the CDR3. Per germline, CDR1 SNHLY and CDR2 FYNNEI. For the CDR3, the DNA is TGTGCCAGCAGTGACGGGCAGGGAAATATAAATGAGCAGTTCTTC. Translated, it gives CASSDGQGNINEQFF.